Given below is one T cell receptor (beta chain) in context. The target antigen is unknown. The data were obtained in a study of cytomegalovirus exposure and HLA in healthy donors. Study-wide points: The classifier was said to identify cytomegalovirus status with high specificity and sensitivity. In an earlier analysis, about 87% or about 30%: the productive usage of most TCR beta V segments. Reported findings show TCR beta sequences accurately forecast HLA-A and HLA-B alleles in most subjects. Another analysis was done later, and it associated 16,951 TCR beta sequences with HLA alleles at 0.05 false discovery rate.

Germline values: CDR1 MNHEY, CDR2 SVGAGI. Trimming shortened V by 4 bases and J by 1 base, and 14 bases separated the two germline ends. CDR3 size: 15 residues. Use of 60 Vbeta and 13 Jbeta primers characterized the PCR. Data came from immunoSEQ multiplex PCR; TCRdb stores just in-frame clones and leaves some out. Among about 150,000 clones listed, roughly 85% were seen once. The TCR originated in a man aged 35 to 55 in good health and CMV-seropositive. The sequenced material came from PBMCs. This chain uses TRBV6-5 with TRBJ2-7, with D maybe TRBD1 (5 bases). The CDR3 DNA reads TGTGCCAGCAGTTTCAGCAGGGATAATTCCTACGAGCAGTACTTC. This encodes CASSFSRDNSYEQYF.